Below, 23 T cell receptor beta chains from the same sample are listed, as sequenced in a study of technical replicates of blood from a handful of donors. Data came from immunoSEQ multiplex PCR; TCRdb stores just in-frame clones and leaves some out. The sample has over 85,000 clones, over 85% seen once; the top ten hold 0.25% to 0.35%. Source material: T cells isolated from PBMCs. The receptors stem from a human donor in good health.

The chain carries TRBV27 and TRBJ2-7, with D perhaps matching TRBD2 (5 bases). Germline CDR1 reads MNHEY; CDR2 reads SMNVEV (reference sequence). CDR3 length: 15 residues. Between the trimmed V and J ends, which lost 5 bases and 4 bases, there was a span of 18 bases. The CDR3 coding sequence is TGTGCCAGCAGTCCCCCTCAGAAACGGGGATACGAGCAGTACTTC. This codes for CASSPPQKRGYEQYF.

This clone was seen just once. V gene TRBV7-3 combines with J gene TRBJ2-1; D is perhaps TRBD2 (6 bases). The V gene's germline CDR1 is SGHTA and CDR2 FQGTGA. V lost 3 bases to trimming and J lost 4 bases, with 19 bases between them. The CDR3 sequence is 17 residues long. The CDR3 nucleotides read TGTGCCAGCAGCTTGACCCCTGTAGCGGAGCATTACAATGAGCAGTTCTTC. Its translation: CASSLTPVAEHYNEQFF. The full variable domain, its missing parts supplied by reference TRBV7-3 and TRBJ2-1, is GAGVSQTPSNKVTEKGKYVELRCDPISGHTALYWYRQSLGQGPEFLIYFQGTGAADDSGLPNDRFFAVRPEGSVSTLKIQRTERGDSAVYLCASSLTPVAEHYNEQFFGPGTRLTVL.

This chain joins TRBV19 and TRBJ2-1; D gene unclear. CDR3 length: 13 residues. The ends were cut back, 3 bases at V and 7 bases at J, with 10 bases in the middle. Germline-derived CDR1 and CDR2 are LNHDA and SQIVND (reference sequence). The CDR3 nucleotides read TGTGCCAGTAGTATTGGAGCTGCAAATGAGCAGTTCTTC. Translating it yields CASSIGAANEQFF.

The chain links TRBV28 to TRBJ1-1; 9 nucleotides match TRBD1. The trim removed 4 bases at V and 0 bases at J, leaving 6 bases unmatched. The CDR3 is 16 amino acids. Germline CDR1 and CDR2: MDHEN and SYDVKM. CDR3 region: CASSSRTGALNTEAFF. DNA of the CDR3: TGTGCCAGCAGTTCTCGGACAGGGGCCCTGAACACTGAAGCTTTCTTT.

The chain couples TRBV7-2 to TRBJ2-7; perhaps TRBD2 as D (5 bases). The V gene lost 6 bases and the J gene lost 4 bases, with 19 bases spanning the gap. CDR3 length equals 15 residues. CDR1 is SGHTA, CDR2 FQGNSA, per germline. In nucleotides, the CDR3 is TGTGCCAGCAGACTGACCTGGGAGATCATTTACGAGCAGTACTTC. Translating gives CASRLTWEIIYEQYF.

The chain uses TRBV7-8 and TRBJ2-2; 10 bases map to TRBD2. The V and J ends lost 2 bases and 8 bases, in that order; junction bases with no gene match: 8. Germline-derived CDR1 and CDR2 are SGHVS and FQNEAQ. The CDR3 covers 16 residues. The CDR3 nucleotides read TGTGCCAGCAGCTTATCGGCTAGCGGGGGACTTGGGGAGCTGTTTTTT. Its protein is CASSLSASGGLGELFF.

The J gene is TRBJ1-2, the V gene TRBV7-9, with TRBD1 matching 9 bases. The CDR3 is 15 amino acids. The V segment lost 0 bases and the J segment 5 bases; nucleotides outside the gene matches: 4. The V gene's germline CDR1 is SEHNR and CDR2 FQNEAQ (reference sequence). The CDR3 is CASSLAYRGPYGYTF. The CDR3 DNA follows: TGTGCCAGCAGCTTAGCGTACAGGGGGCCATATGGCTACACCTTC.

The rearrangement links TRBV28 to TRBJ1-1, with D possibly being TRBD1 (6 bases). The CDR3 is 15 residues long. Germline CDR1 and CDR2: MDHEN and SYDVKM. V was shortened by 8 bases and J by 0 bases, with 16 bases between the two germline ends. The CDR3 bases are TGTGCCAGCGCTATACCAGGGGATATGAACACTGAAGCTTTCTTT. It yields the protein CASAIPGDMNTEAFF.

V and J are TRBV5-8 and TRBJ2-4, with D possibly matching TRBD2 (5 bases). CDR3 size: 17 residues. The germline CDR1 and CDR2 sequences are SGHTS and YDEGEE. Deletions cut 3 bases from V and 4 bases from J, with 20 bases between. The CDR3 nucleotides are TGTGCCAGCAGCTCCACCCTAAGACTACTGTCTAAAAACATTCAGTACTTC. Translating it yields CASSSTLRLLSKNIQYF.

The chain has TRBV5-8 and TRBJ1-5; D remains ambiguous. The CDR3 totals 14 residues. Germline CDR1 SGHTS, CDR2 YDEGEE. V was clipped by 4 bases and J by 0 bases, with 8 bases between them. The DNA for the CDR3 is TGTGCCAGCAGCAAAACAGTTAGCAATCAGCCCCAGCATTTT. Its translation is CASSKTVSNQPQHF.

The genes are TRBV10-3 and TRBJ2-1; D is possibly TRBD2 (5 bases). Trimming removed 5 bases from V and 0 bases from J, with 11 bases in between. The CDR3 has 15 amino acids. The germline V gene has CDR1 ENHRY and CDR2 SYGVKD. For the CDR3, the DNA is TGTGCCATCAGTTCGGGGTTCAGCTCCTACAATGAGCAGTTCTTC. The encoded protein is CAISSGFSSYNEQFF.

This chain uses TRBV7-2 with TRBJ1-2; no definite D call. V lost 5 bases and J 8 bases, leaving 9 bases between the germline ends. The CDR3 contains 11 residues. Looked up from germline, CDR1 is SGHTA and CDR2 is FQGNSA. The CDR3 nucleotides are TGTGCCAGCAGCGCTAGCTCCGGCTACACCTTC. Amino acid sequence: CASSASSGYTF.

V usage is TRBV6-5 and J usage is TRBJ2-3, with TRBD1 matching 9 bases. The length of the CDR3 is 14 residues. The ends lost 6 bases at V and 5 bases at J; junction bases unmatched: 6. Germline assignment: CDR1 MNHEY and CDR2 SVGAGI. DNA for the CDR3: TGTGCCAGCAGCACCGACAGGGGGTTAGATACGCAGTATTTT. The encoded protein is CASSTDRGLDTQYF.

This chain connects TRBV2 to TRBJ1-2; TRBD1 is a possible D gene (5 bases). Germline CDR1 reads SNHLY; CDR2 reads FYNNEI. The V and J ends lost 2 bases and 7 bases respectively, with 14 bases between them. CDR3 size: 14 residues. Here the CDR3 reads CASSESWGRGGYTF. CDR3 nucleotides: TGTGCCAGCAGTGAATCCTGGGGCCGCGGTGGCTACACCTTC.

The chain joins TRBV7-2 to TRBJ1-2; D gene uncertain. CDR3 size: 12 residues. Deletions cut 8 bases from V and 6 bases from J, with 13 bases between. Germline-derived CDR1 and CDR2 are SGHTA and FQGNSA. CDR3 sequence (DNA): TGTGCCAGCTTTATCGGGAGGGATGGCTACACCTTC. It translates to CASFIGRDGYTF.

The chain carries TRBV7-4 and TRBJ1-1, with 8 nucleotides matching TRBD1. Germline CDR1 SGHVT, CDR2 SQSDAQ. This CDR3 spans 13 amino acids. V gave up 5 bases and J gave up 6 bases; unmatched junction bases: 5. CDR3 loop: CASSPQGEPEAFF. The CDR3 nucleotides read TGTGCCAGCAGCCCACAGGGGGAGCCTGAAGCTTTCTTT.

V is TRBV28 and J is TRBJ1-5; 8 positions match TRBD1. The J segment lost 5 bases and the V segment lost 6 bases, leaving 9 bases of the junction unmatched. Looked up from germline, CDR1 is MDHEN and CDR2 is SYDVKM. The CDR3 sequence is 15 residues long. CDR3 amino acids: CASSPGTGLDQPQHF. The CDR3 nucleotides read TGTGCCAGCAGCCCTGGGACAGGCTTAGATCAGCCCCAGCATTTT. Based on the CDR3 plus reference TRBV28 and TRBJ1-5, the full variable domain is DVKVTQSSRYLVKRTGEKVFLECVQDMDHENMFWYRQDPGLGLRLIYFSYDVKMKEKGDIPEGYSVSREKKERFSLILESASTNQTSMYLCASSPGTGLDQPQHFGDGTRLSIL.

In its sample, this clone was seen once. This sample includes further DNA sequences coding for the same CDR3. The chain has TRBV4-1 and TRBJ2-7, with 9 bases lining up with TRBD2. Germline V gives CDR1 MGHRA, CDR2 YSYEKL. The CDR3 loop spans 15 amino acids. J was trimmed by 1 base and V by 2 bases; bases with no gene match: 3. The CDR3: CASSQRLAASYEQYF. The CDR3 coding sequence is TGCGCCAGCAGCCAAAGACTAGCGGCATCCTACGAGCAGTACTTC.

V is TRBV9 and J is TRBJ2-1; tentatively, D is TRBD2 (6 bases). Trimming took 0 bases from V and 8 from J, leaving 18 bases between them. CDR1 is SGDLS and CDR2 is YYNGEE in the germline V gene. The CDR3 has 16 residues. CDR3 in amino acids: CASSVAGTDVNDEQFF. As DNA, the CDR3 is TGTGCCAGCAGCGTAGCCGGGACTGACGTTAACGATGAGCAGTTCTTC.

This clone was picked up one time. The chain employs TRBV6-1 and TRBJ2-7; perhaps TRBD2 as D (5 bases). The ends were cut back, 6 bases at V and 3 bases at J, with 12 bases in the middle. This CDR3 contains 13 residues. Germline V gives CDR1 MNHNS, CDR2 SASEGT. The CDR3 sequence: CASSPGLYYEQYF. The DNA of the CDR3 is TGTGCCAGCAGCCCCGGACTCTACTACGAGCAGTACTTC.

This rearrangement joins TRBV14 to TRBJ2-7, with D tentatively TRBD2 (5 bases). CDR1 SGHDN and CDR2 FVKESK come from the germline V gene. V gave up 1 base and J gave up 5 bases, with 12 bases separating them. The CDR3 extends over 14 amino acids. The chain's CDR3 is CASSQVGGADEQYF. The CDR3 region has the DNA TGTGCCAGCAGCCAAGTTGGCGGAGCGGACGAGCAGTACTTC.

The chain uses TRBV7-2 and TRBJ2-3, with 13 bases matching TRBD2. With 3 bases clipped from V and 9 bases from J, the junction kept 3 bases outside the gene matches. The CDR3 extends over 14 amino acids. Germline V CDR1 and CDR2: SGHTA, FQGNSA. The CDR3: CASSFGLAGDTQYF. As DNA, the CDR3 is TGTGCCAGCAGCTTTGGACTAGCGGGAGACACGCAGTATTTT.

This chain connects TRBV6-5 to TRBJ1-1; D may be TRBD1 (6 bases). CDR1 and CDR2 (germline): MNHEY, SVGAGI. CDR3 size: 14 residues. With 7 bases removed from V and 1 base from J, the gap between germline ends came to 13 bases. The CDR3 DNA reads TGTGCCAGCACCAGGGGTGGCCCGAACACTGAAGCTTTCTTT. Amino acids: CASTRGGPNTEAFF.